In its sample, the clone carrying this T cell receptor (beta chain) was seen many times. Antigen unknown. The data originate from a study of neurological immune-mediated disorders. Study outcomes and limitations: Phylogenetic grouping assigned the repertoires of 18 of 34 multiple sclerosis patients to a single related-CDR3 cluster, representing a possible signature.

Trimming took 0 bases from V and 5 from J; bases not matched to a gene: 6. The germline CDR1 and CDR2 sequences are SGHRS and YFSETQ. The CDR3 covers 15 residues. The cDNA came from 5'RACE with 10-nucleotide random UMIs. TCRdb reprocessed the 5' RACE reads via MiXCR and lists one record per CDR3 protein. The sample includes 55,000 to 65,000 distinct CDR3 sequences, about 3.7% of them seen just once. The origin of this receptor is a woman between 50 and 59 years old with multiple sclerosis. V usage is TRBV5-1 and J usage is TRBJ2-7, with 9 bases identical to TRBD2. The material sequenced was PBMCs. CDR3 in amino acids: CASSLAGGRANEQYF. The CDR3, as DNA: TGCGCCAGCAGCTTGGCCGGCGGGAGGGCCAACGAGCAGTACTTC.